These T cell receptor beta chains were read from a single sample in a study of T-cell reconstitution after alpha-beta-depleted transplantation in children. TCRdb re-derived calls from the PCR reads in MiXCR, one entry per CDR3 protein. Here the sample spans almost 600,000 distinct CDR3 sequences, 25% to 30% being singletons. The material was PBMCs, obtained before TCRalphabeta/CD19-depleted stem cell transplant. The origin of the receptors is a boy in the first two years of life with Wiskott-Aldrich syndrome, due to receive a stem cell transplant. Both conserved end residues are part of each CDR3. D genes are given only for firm matches. The size entry is marked missing in some rows and otherwise reads once, few, many or a size class.

V gene,J gene,D gene,clone size,CDR3 DNA,CDR3 protein
TRBV4-1,TRBJ2-7,TRBD1,.,TGCGCCAGCAGCCAGCCGGGACAGGGATTTTACGAGCAGTACTTC,CASSQPGQGFYEQYF
TRBV7-9,TRBJ2-5,TRBD2,few,TGTGCCAGCAGCCCTCGACTAGCGGGATGGCAAGAGACCCAGTACTTC,CASSPRLAGWQETQYF
TRBV7-9,TRBJ2-7,TRBD2,once,TGTGCCAGCAGCTTAGCAGGACTAGGGTACGAGCAGTACTTC,CASSLAGLGYEQYF
TRBV20-1,TRBJ2-4,.,few,TGCAGTGCGGTACAGGGAGACATTCAGTACTTC,CSAVQGDIQYF
TRBV5-6,TRBJ2-3,.,.,TGTGCCAGCAGCTTGGCCATACCTAGCACAGATACGCAGTATTTT,CASSLAIPSTDTQYF
TRBV18,TRBJ2-7,TRBD2,.,TGTGCCAGCTCGCCCGGCGAGACTAGCGGGAGGGCCACCTACGAGCAGTACTTC,CASSPGETSGRATYEQYF
TRBV20-1,TRBJ2-2,.,.,TGCAGTGCCCCTGGGAGAGGGAACACCGGGGAGCTGTTTTTT,CSAPGRGNTGELFF
TRBV6-5,TRBJ2-7,TRBD2,.,TGTGCCAGCAGTTACTTACTAGCGGGAGGCCCCCTGGGTGAGCAGTACTTC,CASSYLLAGGPLGEQYF
TRBV7-6,TRBJ2-7,TRBD2,few,TGTGCCAGCAGTCCCATAGCGGGATTCTCCTACGAGCAGTACTTC,CASSPIAGFSYEQYF
TRBV28,TRBJ2-6,.,once,TGTGCCAGCAGAAAGGAGGCACAGTGGATCTCTGGGGCCAACGGCCTGACTTTC,CASRKEAQWISGANGLTF
TRBV7-8,TRBJ1-5,.,few,TGTGCCAGCAGCTTCGGGGAACGCAATCAGCCCCAGCATTTT,CASSFGERNQPQHF
TRBV9,TRBJ1-1,.,few,TGTGCCAGCAGCGTAGGAGGACAGATGAACACTGAAGCTTTCTTT,CASSVGGQMNTEAFF
TRBV20-1,TRBJ2-4,TRBD2,once,TGCAGTGCTAGTCCCCGCGGAGGGAGGGCCCTCGCTCAGTACTTC,CSASPRGGRALAQYF
TRBV6-2/TRBV6-3,TRBJ1-3,.,.,TGTGCCAGCAGCCGGGACATTAGCTCTGGAAACACCATATATTTT,CASSRDISSGNTIYF
TRBV9,TRBJ2-7,.,.,TGTGCCATCAGCCCAAGAGTAGGCTACGAGCAGTACTTC,CAISPRVGYEQYF
TRBV6-5,TRBJ2-3,.,few,TGTGCCAGCAGTTACTCGGTGCGGGTTGGGGTCCCAGATACGCAGTATTTT,CASSYSVRVGVPDTQYF
TRBV5-1,TRBJ2-3,TRBD2,few,TGCGCCAGCAGCCCGACGACTAGCGGGTTGGGTGGTACGCAGTATTTT,CASSPTTSGLGGTQYF